The next 27 T cell receptor beta chains were all read from a single sample in a study of OX40 agonist ivuxolimab in advanced cancers. This table comes from immunoSEQ multiplex PCR, and its TCRdb copy is limited to in-frame clones, with some not included. The repertoire holds about 65,000 clones, around 87% seen once, with over 0.35% in the top ten. Sample: CD4+ or CD8+ T cells sorted from blood, taken in a trial of the OX40 agonist ivuxolimab. Receptor source: an adult with an advanced solid tumor such as melanoma, head and neck, liver or kidney cancer.

The rearrangement joins TRBV5-4 to TRBJ1-4; D remains ambiguous. The V gene's germline CDR1 is SGHNT and CDR2 YYREEE (reference sequence). Trimming pared 4 bases from V and 10 bases from J, leaving 20 bases between. The CDR3 extends over 15 amino acids. The CDR3 sequence: CASSPTREPLGKLFF. In DNA, the CDR3 is TGTGCCAGCAGCCCTACACGGGAGCCCTTGGGAAAACTGTTTTTT.

V gene TRBV6-1 combines with J gene TRBJ1-5, with D possibly matching TRBD1 (6 bases). Looked up from germline, CDR1 is MNHNS and CDR2 is SASEGT. The CDR3 has 14 amino acids. Trimming removed 7 bases at V and 6 bases at J, with 16 bases between. The CDR3 protein is CASNRGEGGQPQHF. CDR3 sequence (DNA): TGTGCCAGCAACCGGGGGGAGGGGGGTCAGCCCCAGCATTTT.

This clone was picked up a small number of times. The chain has TRBV7-9 and TRBJ1-2, with D possibly being TRBD1 (6 bases). CDR3 length equals 13 residues. CDR1 SEHNR and CDR2 FQNEAQ come from the germline V gene (reference sequence). V lost 6 bases to trimming and J lost 4 bases, with 12 bases between them. The DNA of the CDR3 is TGTGCCAGCAGGACCACAGGGACCTATGGCTACACCTTC. Residues: CASRTTGTYGYTF.

This clone was observed a handful of times. J is TRBJ2-7 and V is TRBV29-1; no clear D. The ends were cut back, 4 bases at V and 0 bases at J, with 16 bases in the middle. The CDR3 has 15 amino acids. CDR1 SQVTM and CDR2 ANQGSEA come from the germline V gene. CDR3 sequence: CSVGWGSQVSYEQYF. In nucleotides, the CDR3 is TGCAGCGTTGGCTGGGGTTCCCAGGTCTCCTACGAGCAGTACTTC.

The rearrangement uses TRBV5-1 and TRBJ1-2, with 8 nucleotides matching TRBD1. Germline V gene lookup returns CDR1 SGHRS and CDR2 YFSETQ. The V gene end was trimmed by 1 base and the J gene end by 4 bases; junction bases not matched to a gene: 6. The CDR3 length is 15 residues. CDR3: CASSLWTGPGYGYTF. Written as DNA, the CDR3 is TGCGCCAGCAGCTTGTGGACAGGGCCGGGCTATGGCTACACCTTC.

This chain joins TRBV4-2 and TRBJ1-6, with D tentatively TRBD1 (5 bases). Trimming stripped 0 bases from V and 7 bases from J, with 7 bases between. This CDR3 spans 14 amino acids. Germline-derived CDR1 and CDR2 are LGHNA and YNFKEQ. The CDR3 DNA sequence: TGTGCCAGCAGCCAAGACGGGGGGAATTCACCCCTCCACTTT. It codes for CASSQDGGNSPLHF.

The rearrangement links TRBV14 to TRBJ1-1, with D tentatively TRBD1 (5 bases). Germline loops: CDR1 SGHDN, CDR2 FVKESK. Trimming pared 4 bases from V and 4 bases from J, leaving 16 bases between. This CDR3 comprises 15 residues. CDR3 in DNA: TGTGCCAGCAGCCTTCGGACGGGACGCGGCACTGAAGCTTTCTTT. Protein: CASSLRTGRGTEAFF.

This chain links TRBV6-6 with TRBJ2-7; TRBD1 matches at 10 bases. The germline gives CDR1 MNHNY, CDR2 SVGAGI (reference sequence). CDR3 length: 13 amino acids. V lost 5 bases, J lost 9 bases, and 7 bases stayed unmatched. This CDR3 is CASSTGQGSGQYF. For the CDR3, the DNA is TGTGCCAGCAGTACGGGACAGGGGAGTGGGCAGTACTTC.

The rearrangement links TRBV5-6 to TRBJ2-7, with TRBD2 identical over 8 bases. CDR1 is SGHDT and CDR2 is YYEEEE in the germline V gene. The V and J ends lost 3 bases and 0 bases, in that order; junction bases with no gene match: 5. The CDR3 is made up of 15 amino acids. CDR3 sequence reads: CASSSSGTSSYEQYF. CDR3 nucleotide sequence: TGTGCCAGCAGCTCTTCCGGGACTAGCTCCTACGAGCAGTACTTC.

The gene calls are TRBV18 and TRBJ2-1; TRBD1 matches 8 bases. The CDR3 spans 15 residues. CDR1 and CDR2 from the germline V gene are KGHSH and LQKENI. V shed 3 bases, J shed 1 base, and the junction held 2 bases outside the gene matches. CDR3 sequence (DNA): TGTGCCAGCTCACCCGGGACAGGTTCCTACAATGAGCAGTTCTTC. This encodes CASSPGTGSYNEQFF.

With regard to this clone: The limits of the CDR3 on the DNA are not certain, so only TCRdb's listed CDR3 is given. The chain uses TRBV6-4 and TRBJ1-5; TRBD1 reflects the table's D call only, with no check against the DNA. The germline gives CDR1 MRHNA, CDR2 SNTAGT. The CDR3 sequence runs 13 residues, both termini included. This CDR3 reads CASSSGQGQPQHF.

V and J are TRBV7-3 and TRBJ1-2, with D unresolved. The CDR3 contains 13 residues. In germline, CDR1 is SGHTA, CDR2 FQGTGA. CDR3 sequence reads: CAGLTRTSYGYTF. The DNA for the CDR3 is TGTGCAGGACTCACCCGGACTAGCTATGGCTACACCTTC. The full variable domain, in which reference TRBV7-3 and TRBJ1-2 provide the parts outside the CDR3, is GAGVSQTPSNKVTEKGKYVELRCDPISGHTALYWYRQSLGQGPEFLIYFQGTGAADDSGLPNDRFFAVRPEGSVSTLKIQRTERGDSAVYLCAGLTRTSYGYTFGSGTRLTVV.

The chain has TRBV4-3 and TRBJ2-3, with a tentative D call TRBD2 (6 bases). The ends were cut back, 2 bases at V and 0 bases at J, with 12 bases in the middle. The CDR3 covers 16 residues. Germline-derived CDR1 and CDR2 are LGHNA and YSLEER. The CDR3, as DNA: TGCGCCAGCAGCCAAACGGCGGGATCTAGCACAGATACGCAGTATTTT. The encoded protein is CASSQTAGSSTDTQYF.

This sequence joins TRBV21-1 and TRBJ1-5; the table's TRBD1 call for D was not verified on the DNA. TRBV21-1 constitutes a pseudogene. This CDR3 is 15 amino acids long. In nucleotides, the CDR3 is TGTGCCAGCAGCAAAAGTAGCAGGGGGCATCAGCCCCAGCATTTT. Amino acid sequence: CASSKSSRGHQPQHF.

The chain recombines TRBV7-2 with TRBJ2-7; TRBD2 agrees at 7 bases. CDR1 SGHTA and CDR2 FQGNSA come from the germline V gene. The V gene end was trimmed by 3 bases and the J gene end by 1 base; junction bases not matched to a gene: 9. CDR3 length: 16 residues. CDR3 DNA sequence: TGTGCCAGCAGCTTTCCATCGGGGCGGGGGTCCTACGAGCAGTACTTC. Its protein is CASSFPSGRGSYEQYF.

This sequence joins TRBV7-2 and TRBJ1-3; no definite D call. V was cut by 5 bases and J by 3 bases, with 8 bases left in between. There are 13 residues in the CDR3. The germline V gene has CDR1 SGHTA and CDR2 FQGNSA. The CDR3 region has the DNA TGTGCCAGCAGCGATGGTTATGGAAACACCATATATTTT. As protein: CASSDGYGNTIYF.

The V gene is TRBV19, the J gene TRBJ1-1; TRBD1 matches 9 bases. The CDR3 extends over 13 amino acids. Trimming cost V 6 bases and J 5 bases; bases outside gene matches: 4. Germline assignment: CDR1 LNHDA and CDR2 SQIVND (reference sequence). The CDR3 spells CASRPTGGTEAFF. The CDR3 region has the DNA TGTGCCAGTAGACCGACAGGGGGGACTGAAGCTTTCTTT.

V and J are TRBV15 and TRBJ1-3; 8 bases align to TRBD1. The CDR3 is 16 amino acids. Looked up from germline, CDR1 is LNHNV and CDR2 is YYDKDF (reference sequence). V gave up 1 base and J gave up 3 bases; unmatched junction bases: 5. CDR3 in DNA: TGTGCCACCAGCAGAGCGGACAGGGCCCGTGGAAACACCATATATTTT. Protein product: CATSRADRARGNTIYF.

The CDR3 DNA sequence: TGTGCCAGTAGTCTCGCCTCCGGGACTGAAGCTTTCTTT. Protein sequence: CASSLASGTEAFF. The V gene is TRBV19, the J gene TRBJ1-1; D is undetermined. In germline, CDR1 is LNHDA, CDR2 SQIVND (reference sequence). This CDR3 has 13 amino acids. V lost 5 bases and J lost 5, with 12 bases in between.

The chain couples TRBV9 to TRBJ2-7; 10 positions match TRBD1. The CDR3 contains 15 residues. Germline values: CDR1 SGDLS, CDR2 YYNGEE. V shed 0 bases and J 6 bases; nucleotides not matched to a gene: 6. The DNA of the CDR3 is TGTGCCAGCAGCGTAGTAGGGACAGGGGCGGTCGAGCAGTACTTC. This encodes CASSVVGTGAVEQYF.

This clone was counted a single time. The chain recombines TRBV5-6 with TRBJ1-5, with unresolved D. V dropped 4 bases and J dropped 4 bases, with 9 bases sitting between them. The CDR3 covers 13 residues. Germline assignment: CDR1 SGHDT and CDR2 YYEEEE. This chain's CDR3 is CASSQSFNQPQHF. CDR3 DNA sequence: TGTGCCAGCAGCCAGTCGTTTAATCAGCCCCAGCATTTT.

Turning to this clone: Other nucleotide sequences from this sample produce the same CDR3. CDR3 sequence: CASSVTGGGITDTQYF. The CDR3 coding sequence is TGTGCCAGCAGTGTAACAGGGGGGGGGATCACAGATACGCAGTATTTT. The chain is built from TRBV27 and TRBJ2-3; D is perhaps TRBD1 (8 bases). V shed 5 bases and J shed 2 bases, with 17 bases lying between them. This CDR3 is 16 amino acids long. Germline CDR1 and CDR2: MNHEY and SMNVEV (reference sequence).

The rearrangement joins TRBV4-2 to TRBJ2-1; perhaps TRBD2 as D (5 bases). The V gene lost 10 bases and the J gene lost 3 bases, with 16 bases spanning the gap. Germline V gives CDR1 LGHNA, CDR2 YNFKEQ. The CDR3 has 14 amino acids. CDR3 sequence (DNA): TGTGCCACCCATACACGCGGGCACTACAATGAGCAGTTCTTC. Translated, it gives CATHTRGHYNEQFF.

This clone ranks as medium-sized. The chain couples TRBV5-4 to TRBJ1-2; perhaps TRBD1 as D (6 bases). CDR3 size: 15 residues. V lost 0 bases to trimming and J lost 5 bases, with 14 bases between them. Germline CDR1 reads SGHNT; CDR2 reads YYREEE (reference sequence). This CDR3 is CASSLAGLGAYGYTF. The DNA of the CDR3 is TGTGCCAGCAGCTTGGCTGGCTTGGGGGCATATGGCTACACCTTC.

This chain connects TRBV19 to TRBJ1-5; TRBD1 is a possible D gene (5 bases). This CDR3 comprises 13 residues. Germline-derived CDR1 and CDR2 are LNHDA and SQIVND (reference sequence). V lost 0 bases, J lost 7 bases, and 7 bases lay in between. The CDR3 here is CASSIDRDQPQHF. The CDR3 nucleotides read TGTGCCAGTAGTATAGACAGGGACCAGCCCCAGCATTTT.

This chain connects TRBV7-2 to TRBJ2-7; 7 bases fit TRBD1. Germline CDR1 is SGHTA and CDR2 is FQGNSA. The CDR3 extends over 15 amino acids. J lost 5 bases, V lost 0 bases, and 7 bases had no gene match. For the CDR3, the DNA is TGTGCCAGCAGCTTAGCTCAAAGGGGGCGCCACGAGCAGTACTTC. This encodes CASSLAQRGRHEQYF.

The chain combines TRBV7-2 with TRBJ2-7, with TRBD2 matching over 8 bases. This CDR3 comprises 15 residues. The V and J ends lost 2 bases and 2 bases, in that order; junction bases with no gene match: 5. Germline CDR1 SGHTA, CDR2 FQGNSA. In nucleotides, the CDR3 is TGTGCCAGCAGCTTACAGCCTAGCGGGCCCTACGAGCAGTACTTC. This encodes CASSLQPSGPYEQYF.